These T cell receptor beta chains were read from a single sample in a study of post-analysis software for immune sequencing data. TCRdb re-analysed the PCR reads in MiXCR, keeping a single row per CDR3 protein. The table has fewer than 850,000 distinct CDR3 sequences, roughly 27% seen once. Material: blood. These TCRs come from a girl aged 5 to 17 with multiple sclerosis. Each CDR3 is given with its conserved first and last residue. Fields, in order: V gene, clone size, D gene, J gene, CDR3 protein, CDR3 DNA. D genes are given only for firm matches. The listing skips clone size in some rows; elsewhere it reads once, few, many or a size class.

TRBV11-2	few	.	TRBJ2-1	CASSRPGGQGNYNEQFF	TGTGCCAGCAGCCGCCCAGGCGGGCAGGGCAACTACAATGAGCAGTTCTTC
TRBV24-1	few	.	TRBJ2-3	CTTSGQFDTDTQYF	TGTACCACCAGTGGACAGTTCGACACAGATACGCAGTATTTT
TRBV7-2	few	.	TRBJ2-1	CASSPLTGSYNEQFF	TGTGCCAGCAGCCCCCTGACGGGTAGTTACAATGAGCAGTTCTTC
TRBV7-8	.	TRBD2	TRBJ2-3	CASSSYSGKTDTQYF	TGTGCCAGCAGCTCGTATAGCGGGAAGACAGATACGCAGTATTTT
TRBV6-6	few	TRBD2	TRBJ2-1	CASSIIAGRHNEQFF	TGTGCCAGCAGTATCATAGCGGGGAGACACAATGAGCAGTTCTTC
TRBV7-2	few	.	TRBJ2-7	CASSLTAAALRLEQYF	TGTGCCAGCAGCTTAACGGCGGCGGCTTTACGGCTCGAGCAGTACTTC
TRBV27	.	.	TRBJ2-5	CASSLNGRNQETQYF	TGTGCCAGCAGTTTAAATGGACGGAACCAAGAGACCCAGTACTTC
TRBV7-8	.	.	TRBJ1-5	CASSLDRSQGNQPQHF	TGTGCCAGCAGCTTAGACAGGTCCCAGGGCAATCAGCCCCAGCATTTT
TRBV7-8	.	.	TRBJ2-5	CASSLVPGRETQYF	TGTGCCAGCAGCTTAGTTCCGGGCCGGGAGACCCAGTACTTC
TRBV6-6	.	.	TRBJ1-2	CASSYTAGYGYTF	TGTGCCAGCAGTTACACCGCGGGCTATGGCTACACCTTC
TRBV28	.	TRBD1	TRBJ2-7	CTSSSTGHQYEQYF	TGTACCAGCAGTTCGACAGGGCATCAATACGAGCAGTACTTC
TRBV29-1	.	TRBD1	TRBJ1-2	CSADRDSKYGYTF	TGCAGCGCCGACAGGGACAGCAAGTATGGCTACACCTTC
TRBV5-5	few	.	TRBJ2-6	CASSNRPGANVLTF	TGTGCCAGCAGCAATAGACCTGGGGCCAACGTCCTGACTTTC
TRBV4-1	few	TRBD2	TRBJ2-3	CASSQGQRGSDTQYF	TGCGCCAGCAGCCAAGGCCAGCGGGGGTCCGATACGCAGTATTTT
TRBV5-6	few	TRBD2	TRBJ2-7	CASRSGLAGGPVSYEQYF	TGTGCCAGCAGATCGGGACTAGCGGGAGGACCTGTCTCCTACGAGCAGTACTTC
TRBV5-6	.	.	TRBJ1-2	CASSPGQLVYGYTF	TGTGCCAGCAGCCCAGGACAGTTAGTATATGGCTACACCTTC
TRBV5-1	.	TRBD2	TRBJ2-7	CASSGNPGLAGPRNEQYF	TGCGCCAGCAGCGGAAATCCGGGACTAGCGGGCCCTCGCAACGAGCAGTACTTC
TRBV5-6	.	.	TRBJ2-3	CASSLGTLDVDTQYF	TGTGCCAGCAGCCTAGGGACCTTGGATGTCGATACGCAGTATTTT
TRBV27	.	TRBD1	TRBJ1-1	CASRTTGTGEPEAFF	TGTGCCAGCAGGACAACGGGGACAGGAGAACCTGAAGCTTTCTTT
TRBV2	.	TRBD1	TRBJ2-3	CARLFPGQGLTDTQYF	TGTGCCAGGCTATTTCCGGGACAGGGTTTGACAGATACGCAGTATTTT
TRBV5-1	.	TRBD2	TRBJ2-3	CASSLAAGGPGDTQYF	TGCGCCAGCAGCTTGGCCGCGGGAGGGCCCGGAGATACGCAGTATTTT
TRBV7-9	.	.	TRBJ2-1	CASSFSGTLSYNEQFF	TGTGCCAGCAGCTTTAGTGGGACTCTCTCCTACAATGAGCAGTTCTTC
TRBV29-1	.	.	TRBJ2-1	CSVEWQILRNNEQFF	TGCAGCGTTGAATGGCAAATATTACGTAACAATGAGCAGTTCTTC
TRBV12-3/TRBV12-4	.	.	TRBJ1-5	CACSTGFDQPQHF	TGTGCCTGCAGTACAGGGTTCGATCAGCCCCAGCATTTT
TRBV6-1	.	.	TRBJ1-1	CASRAGVGTEAFF	TGTGCCAGCAGGGCAGGGGTGGGCACTGAAGCTTTCTTT
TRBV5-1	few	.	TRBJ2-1	CASSLEGRAGNNEQFF	TGCGCCAGCAGCTTGGAGGGCAGGGCAGGGAACAATGAGCAGTTCTTC
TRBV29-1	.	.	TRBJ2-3	CSVVDRRTDTQYF	TGCAGCGTTGTAGACAGGCGCACAGATACGCAGTATTTT
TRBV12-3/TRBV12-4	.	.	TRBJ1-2	CASSLRADESYHYGYTF	TGTGCCAGCAGTTTACGAGCGGACGAATCGTACCACTATGGCTACACCTTC
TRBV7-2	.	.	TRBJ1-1	CASNGLGRTEAFF	TGTGCCAGCAACGGGCTTGGACGTACTGAAGCTTTCTTT
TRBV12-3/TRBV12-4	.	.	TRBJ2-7	CASSLKVLREQYF	TGTGCCAGCAGTTTAAAGGTCCTCAGGGAGCAGTACTTC
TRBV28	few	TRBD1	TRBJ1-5	CASSTRDRVYQPQHF	TGTGCCAGCAGTACCCGGGACAGGGTTTATCAGCCCCAGCATTTT
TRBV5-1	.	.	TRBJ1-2	CASSSATGVNYGYTF	TGCGCCAGCAGCTCAGCGACAGGCGTAAACTATGGCTACACCTTC
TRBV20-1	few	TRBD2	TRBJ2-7	CSASPSGFYEQYF	TGCAGTGCTAGCCCTAGCGGGTTCTACGAGCAGTACTTC
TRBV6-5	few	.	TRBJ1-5	CASSYSSLTGSQPQHF	TGTGCCAGCAGTTACTCAAGTTTAACAGGGAGTCAGCCCCAGCATTTT
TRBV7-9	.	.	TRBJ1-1	CASSFDSPEAFF	TGTGCCAGCAGCTTCGACAGCCCTGAAGCTTTCTTT
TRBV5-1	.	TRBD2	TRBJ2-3	CASRGLAGGVADTQYF	TGCGCCAGCAGGGGACTAGCGGGGGGTGTAGCAGATACGCAGTATTTT
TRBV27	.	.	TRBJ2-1	CASSLGTPNYNEQFF	TGTGCCAGCAGTTTAGGGACACCAAATTACAACGAGCAGTTCTTC
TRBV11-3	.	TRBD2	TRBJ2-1	CASSFSAGEKNEQFF	TGTGCCAGCAGCTTTTCGGCGGGAGAGAAGAATGAGCAGTTCTTC
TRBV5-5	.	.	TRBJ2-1	CASSHQPQYNEQFF	TGTGCCAGCAGCCACCAACCCCAGTACAATGAGCAGTTCTTC
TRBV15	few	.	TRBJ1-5	CATSGSPWGNQPQHF	TGTGCCACCAGCGGAAGTCCGTGGGGCAATCAGCCCCAGCATTTT
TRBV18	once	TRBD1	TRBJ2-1	CASSREDRGVYNEQFF	TGTGCCAGCTCACGTGAGGACAGGGGCGTATACAATGAGCAGTTCTTC
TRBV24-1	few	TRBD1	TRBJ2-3	CATSDRARGPSDTQYF	TGTGCCACCAGTGACCGGGCCAGGGGGCCTTCAGATACGCAGTATTTT
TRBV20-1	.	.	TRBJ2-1	CSAPDAGGSYNEQFF	TGCAGTGCCCCCGACGCGGGTGGCTCCTACAATGAGCAGTTCTTC
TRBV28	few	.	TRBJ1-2	CASSLLQGAGYTF	TGTGCCAGCAGCTTATTACAGGGTGCAGGCTACACCTTC